Shown below are 27 T cell receptor beta chains from a single sample sequenced in a study of cytomegalovirus exposure and HLA in healthy donors. 60 Vbeta and 13 Jbeta primers were used in PCR. This table comes from immunoSEQ multiplex PCR, and its TCRdb copy is limited to in-frame clones, with some not included. The sample lists roughly 40,000 clones, roughly 80% seen once, with 2.5% to 3% in the top ten. Sequencing used PBMCs. Source of these receptors: a man aged 50-60 years in good health and CMV-seronegative.

The table lists this clone with a count of one. The rearrangement links TRBV11-2 to TRBJ2-7; possible D gene TRBD1, 7 bases. CDR3 length: 15 residues. V lost 1 base to trimming and J lost 3 bases, with 13 bases between them. CDR1 and CDR2 from the germline V gene are SGHAT and FQNNGV. For the CDR3, the DNA is TGTGCCAGCAGCTTAGCACAGGGGACTTTCTACGAGCAGTACTTC. This encodes CASSLAQGTFYEQYF.

This chain links TRBV19 with TRBJ1-2, with a weak D call TRBD1 (5 bases). The CDR3 sequence is 15 residues long. With 0 bases removed from V and 6 bases from J, the gap between germline ends came to 14 bases. Germline CDR1 is LNHDA and CDR2 is SQIVND (reference sequence). The CDR3 coding sequence is TGTGCCAGTAGTATAGAACATCAGGGAATTGATGGCTACACCTTC. It codes for CASSIEHQGIDGYTF. The full variable domain, rest sourced from reference TRBV19 and TRBJ1-2, is DGGITQSPKYLFRKEGQNVTLSCEQNLNHDAMYWYRQDPGQGLRLIYYSQIVNDFQKGDIAEGYSVSREKKESFPLTVTSAQKNPTAFYLCASSIEHQGIDGYTFGSGTRLTVV.

This clone was detected a few times. In DNA form, the CDR3 reads TGTGCCATCAGTGGTACTTCAACCGGGACAGGGTATGGCTACACCTTC. This translates into CAISGTSTGTGYGYTF. The chain employs TRBV10-3 and TRBJ1-2; 9 positions agree with TRBD1. V lost 4 bases to trimming and J lost 5 bases; unmatched junction nucleotides: 11. Germline V gene data show CDR1 as ENHRY and CDR2 as SYGVKD. The CDR3 is 16 amino acids.

The rearrangement uses TRBV19 and TRBJ1-6; a weak D match, TRBD1 (5 bases). Germline CDR1 and CDR2: LNHDA and SQIVND (reference sequence). Trimming shortened V by 1 base and J by 8 bases, and 12 bases separated the two germline ends. There are 15 residues in the CDR3. DNA of the CDR3: TGTGCCAGTAGTATAGGAGAGCAGGGATATTCACCCCTCCACTTT. This gives the protein CASSIGEQGYSPLHF.

This clone was observed a few times. This chain links TRBV7-9 with TRBJ2-5, with 7 bases aligning to TRBD1. Germline assignment: CDR1 SEHNR and CDR2 FQNEAQ (reference sequence). Trimming removed 3 bases from V and 3 bases from J; junction bases left unmatched: 1. This CDR3 is built from 13 residues. The CDR3: CASSLTGKETQYF. The CDR3 nucleotides are TGTGCCAGCAGCTTGACAGGGAAAGAGACCCAGTACTTC.

This clone was recorded once. The V call is TRBV28, the J call TRBJ2-5; 15 bases are a match to TRBD2. The V gene end was trimmed by 8 bases and the J gene end by 4 bases; junction bases not matched to a gene: 11. Germline assignment: CDR1 MDHEN and CDR2 SYDVKM. The CDR3 spans 17 residues. The CDR3 DNA reads as TGTGCCAGCGGCCCTGGGGGACTAGCGGGGGGCCGAGAGACCCAGTACTTC. Amino acids: CASGPGGLAGGRETQYF.

This chain links TRBV15 with TRBJ2-3; 7 nucleotides align to TRBD2. Trimming at V came to 5 bases and at J to 3 bases, leaving 2 bases not matched to a gene. From germline, CDR1 is LNHNV and CDR2 YYDKDF (reference sequence). The CDR3 loop spans 13 amino acids. The CDR3 bases are TGTGCCACCAGCGGACTAGAGACAGATACGCAGTATTTT. As protein: CATSGLETDTQYF.

The gene calls are TRBV10-3 and TRBJ1-1, with 7 bases aligning to TRBD1. The CDR3 is made up of 16 amino acids. J lost 4 bases, V lost 3 bases, and 11 bases had no gene match. The germline gives CDR1 ENHRY, CDR2 SYGVKD. CDR3 region: CAISDRARGSGTEAFF. The CDR3, as DNA: TGTGCCATCAGTGACCGCGCCAGGGGGTCCGGCACTGAAGCTTTCTTT.

The rearrangement uses TRBV28 and TRBJ2-7, with D tentatively TRBD2 (6 bases). V lost 9 bases to trimming and J lost 4 bases, with 22 bases between them. Germline V gene sequence: CDR1 MDHEN, CDR2 SYDVKM. The CDR3 runs to 15 residues. CDR3 residues: CASTAGGSVSYEQYF. CDR3 DNA: TGTGCCAGTACCGCTGGGGGGTCGGTGAGTTACGAGCAGTACTTC.

The chain carries TRBV4-1 and TRBJ2-5; perhaps TRBD1 as D (6 bases). Trimming left V 1 base short and J 5 bases short, with 17 bases between. CDR3 length equals 16 residues. CDR1 and CDR2 (germline): MGHRA, YSYEKL. The CDR3 spells CASSQGRGTGMETQYF. Written as DNA, the CDR3 is TGCGCCAGCAGCCAAGGCAGGGGCACCGGGATGGAGACCCAGTACTTC.

V and J are TRBV28 and TRBJ1-1; 11 positions agree with TRBD1. V shed 5 bases and J 6 bases; nucleotides not matched to a gene: 8. The CDR3 is 15 amino acids. From germline, CDR1 is MDHEN and CDR2 SYDVKM. CDR3 nucleotide sequence: TGTGCCAGCAGTCGGTTCGGACAGGGGGCGTCTGAAGCTTTCTTT. This translates into CASSRFGQGASEAFF. Together with reference TRBV28 and TRBJ1-1, the CDR3 gives the full variable domain: DVKVTQSSRYLVKRTGEKVFLECVQDMDHENMFWYRQDPGLGLRLIYFSYDVKMKEKGDIPEGYSVSREKKERFSLILESASTNQTSMYLCASSRFGQGASEAFFGQGTRLTVV.

This sequence joins TRBV7-2 and TRBJ1-2; no reliable D call. Looked up from germline, CDR1 is SGHTA and CDR2 is FQGNSA. The V and J ends lost 7 bases and 2 bases respectively, with 11 bases between them. The CDR3 totals 13 residues. The CDR3 bases are TGTGCCAGCACCAGACAAGGAAACTATGGCTACACCTTC. Amino acids: CASTRQGNYGYTF.

The J gene is TRBJ1-2, the V gene TRBV7-2; 7 nucleotides align to TRBD1. CDR3 length: 16 residues. The junction had 9 bases not matched to a gene; V was cut back by 1 base and J by 4 bases. From germline, CDR1 is SGHTA and CDR2 FQGNSA. CDR3 bases: TGTGCCAGCAGCTTAGGGGGTGAGGGGGCTCTCTATGGCTACACCTTC. This translates into CASSLGGEGALYGYTF.

This clone occurred once. V usage is TRBV28 and J usage is TRBJ2-7, with TRBD2 identical over 15 bases. V gave up 4 bases and J gave up 3 bases; unmatched junction bases: 4. CDR3 length: 16 residues. The germline V gene has CDR1 MDHEN and CDR2 SYDVKM. CDR3 region: CASSSGLAGGFYEQYF. The CDR3 DNA reads TGTGCCAGCAGTTCCGGACTAGCGGGAGGGTTCTACGAGCAGTACTTC.

V is TRBV5-4 and J is TRBJ2-7, with TRBD2 as a possible D gene (7 bases). V lost 4 bases, J lost 3 bases, and 23 bases lay in between. Germline lookup yields CDR1 SGHNT and CDR2 YYREEE (reference sequence). This CDR3 is 17 amino acids long. CDR3 region: CASSLSGRGGFNYEQYF. The CDR3 region has the DNA TGTGCCAGCAGCCTCTCGGGCCGCGGGGGCTTTAACTACGAGCAGTACTTC. Together with reference TRBV5-4 and TRBJ2-7, the CDR3 gives the full variable domain: ETGVTQSPTHLIKTRGQQVTLRCSSQSGHNTVSWYQQALGQGPQFIFQYYREEENGRGNFPPRFSGLQFPNYSSELNVNALELDDSALYLCASSLSGRGGFNYEQYFGPGTRLTVT.

About this clone: The same CDR3 also results from other DNA sequences found in this sample. This chain uses TRBV14 with TRBJ1-2; 9 bases are a match to TRBD1. Germline values: CDR1 SGHDN, CDR2 FVKESK. V shed 4 bases and J 4 bases; nucleotides not matched to a gene: 7. CDR3 size: 15 residues. In nucleotides, the CDR3 is TGTGCCAGCAGCCCCCCCGGGACAGGGAGCTATGGCTACACCTTC. Its translation is CASSPPGTGSYGYTF.

V is TRBV6-5 and J is TRBJ1-5, with D perhaps matching TRBD1 (6 bases). V lost 5 bases, J lost 3 bases, and 11 bases lay in between. The CDR3 has 14 residues. Germline V lookup: CDR1 MNHEY, CDR2 SVGAGI. CDR3 sequence (DNA): TGTGCCAGCAGTCCGGACAGACCCAATCAGCCCCAGCATTTT. It codes for CASSPDRPNQPQHF.

V is TRBV10-3 and J is TRBJ2-7; D is undetermined. CDR3 length equals 12 residues. The V and J ends lost 2 bases and 3 bases respectively, with 5 bases between them. Germline values: CDR1 ENHRY, CDR2 SYGVKD. CDR3 sequence reads: CAISEEVYEQYF. The CDR3 bases are TGTGCCATCAGTGAGGAGGTCTACGAGCAGTACTTC.

V usage is TRBV6-5 and J usage is TRBJ2-7; 7 bases are shared with TRBD1. Germline V gene lookup returns CDR1 MNHEY and CDR2 SVGAGI. With V trimmed by 2 bases and J by 3 bases, 7 bases remained unmatched. The CDR3 runs 15 residues. In DNA, the CDR3 is TGTGCCAGCAGTTACACCCCGGGACAGAGCTACGAGCAGTACTTC. It translates to CASSYTPGQSYEQYF.

The chain is built from TRBV19 and TRBJ2-1, with 9 bases matching TRBD1. This CDR3 region has 17 residues. With V trimmed by 0 bases and J by 8 bases, 11 bases remained unmatched. The V gene's germline CDR1 is LNHDA and CDR2 SQIVND (reference sequence). CDR3 coding DNA: TGTGCCAGTAGTATAGATCTAGAGACAGGGGGGATACATGAGCAGTTCTTC. Amino acids: CASSIDLETGGIHEQFF.

The J gene is TRBJ2-3, the V gene TRBV6-1; possibly TRBD2 for D (5 bases). This CDR3 region has 12 residues. Germline V gives CDR1 MNHNS, CDR2 SASEGT. Trimming took 11 bases from V and 6 from J, leaving 15 bases between them. CDR3 DNA sequence: TGTGCCGGCGGGTTTCGGGTGGATACGCAGTATTTT. Protein: CAGGFRVDTQYF.

The V and J genes are TRBV28 and TRBJ2-7, with 8 nucleotides matching TRBD1. This CDR3 is 15 amino acids long. CDR1 and CDR2 (germline): MDHEN, SYDVKM. The J segment lost 3 bases and the V segment lost 1 base, leaving 5 bases of the junction unmatched. This CDR3 reads CASSLSQGAYYEQYF. In nucleotides, the CDR3 is TGTGCCAGCAGTTTATCGCAGGGGGCGTACTACGAGCAGTACTTC.

This sequence joins TRBV2 and TRBJ1-1, with unresolved D. The V end was cut by 6 bases, the J end by 5 bases, with 22 bases between. The CDR3 is 16 residues long. Germline lookup yields CDR1 SNHLY and CDR2 FYNNEI. CDR3 DNA sequence: TGTGCCAGCAGGCCCAGGAGCGGTTCCCGAGGAACTGAAGCTTTCTTT. Amino acids: CASRPRSGSRGTEAFF.

V usage is TRBV5-6 and J usage is TRBJ2-1; 10 positions agree with TRBD2. Trimming removed 1 base from V and 6 bases from J; junction bases left unmatched: 4. CDR3 size: 15 residues. Germline V gene lookup returns CDR1 SGHDT and CDR2 YYEEEE. CDR3 in amino acids: CASSLYSSGGNEQFF. CDR3 DNA sequence: TGTGCCAGCAGCTTGTATTCTAGCGGGGGCAATGAGCAGTTCTTC.

The chain carries TRBV5-1 and TRBJ2-5; 11 nucleotides line up with TRBD1. The CDR3 runs to 15 residues. Trimming took 4 bases from V and 5 from J; bases not matched to a gene: 7. Per the germline V gene, CDR1 is SGHRS and CDR2 is YFSETQ. For the CDR3, the DNA is TGCGCCAGCAGCCCAGGACAGGGGGCATCGGAGACCCAGTACTTC. Translation gives CASSPGQGASETQYF. The full variable domain, rest sourced from reference TRBV5-1 and TRBJ2-5, is KAGVTQTPRYLIKTRGQQVTLSCSPISGHRSVSWYQQTPGQGLQFLFEYFSETQRNKGNFPGRFSGRQFSNSRSEMNVSTLELGDSALYLCASSPGQGASETQYFGPGTRLLVL.

The chain recombines TRBV4-1 with TRBJ1-1; D might be TRBD1 (5 bases). This CDR3 has 15 residues. Germline-derived CDR1 and CDR2 are MGHRA and YSYEKL. V was shortened by 0 bases and J by 10 bases, with 18 bases between the two germline ends. DNA for the CDR3: TGCGCCAGCAGCCAAGAGAGAACCCGGGGGAATGGAGCTTTCTTT. It yields the protein CASSQERTRGNGAFF.

V and J are TRBV18 and TRBJ1-2, with 7 bases identical to TRBD1. V gave up 3 bases and J gave up 4 bases; unmatched junction bases: 5. CDR1 and CDR2 from the germline V gene are KGHSH and LQKENI. The CDR3 loop spans 14 amino acids. The CDR3 sequence: CASSPEGATYGYTF. The DNA of the CDR3 is TGTGCCAGCTCACCCGAGGGGGCGACCTATGGCTACACCTTC. Full variable domain (missing parts from reference TRBV18 and TRBJ1-2): NAGVMQNPRHLVRRRGQEARLRCSPMKGHSHVYWYRQLPEEGLKFMVYLQKENIIDESGMPKERFSAEFPKEGPSILRIQQVVRGDSAAYFCASSPEGATYGYTFGSGTRLTVV.